What follows describes a single T cell receptor beta chain. Its cognate antigen is unknown. The sample belongs to a study of shared clonotypes between healthy human individuals. Study details: Every donor yielded three CD4 naive, three CD4 memory, two CD8 naive and one CD8 memory plate.

Here immunoSEQ multiplex PCR was the method, and the copy in TCRdb shows in-frame clones only, minus some. Altogether about 2.4 million clones are present, approximately 94% being singletons, with the ten largest covering 0.35% to 0.45%. Trimming took off 10 bases at V and 0 bases at J, with 14 bases between the two ends. The CDR3 runs 14 residues. Germline V gives CDR1 SGHAT, CDR2 FQNNGV. The study, taken as a whole, reports: When naive CD4 clonotypes were compared across a few donors, around 4.6% were shared. For sorted subsets, rarefaction showed incomplete sequencing despite large depth. Non-shared clonotypes had lower generation probabilities than clonotypes shared by all four sorted-subset donors.

The chain is built from TRBV11-2 and TRBJ2-3; D is ambiguous. The TCR was taken from a man aged 18 to 30 in good health. Some clones in this sample may be carry-over from other donors' samples. The sample was naive CD4+ T cells from PBMCs. The sample's subset: CD45RA+ positively selected. In DNA, the CDR3 is TGTGCCACCCACGATCTGTCTAGCACAGATACGCAGTATTTT. Its translation is CATHDLSSTDTQYF.